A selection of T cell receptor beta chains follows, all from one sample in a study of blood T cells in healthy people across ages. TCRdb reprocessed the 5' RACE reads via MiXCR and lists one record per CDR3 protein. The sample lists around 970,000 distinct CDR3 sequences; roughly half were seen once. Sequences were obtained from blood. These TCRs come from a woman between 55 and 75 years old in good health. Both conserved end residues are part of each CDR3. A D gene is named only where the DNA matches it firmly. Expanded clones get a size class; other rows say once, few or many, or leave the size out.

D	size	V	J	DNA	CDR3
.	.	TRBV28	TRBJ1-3	TGTGCCAGCAGAGAGATCTCTGGAAACACCATATATTTT	CASREISGNTIYF
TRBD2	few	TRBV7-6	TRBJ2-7	TGTGCCAGCAGCTTACTAGCGGGAGTTTCTTCCTACGAGCAGTACTTC	CASSLLAGVSSYEQYF
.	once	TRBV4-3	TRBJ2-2	TGCGCCAGCAGCCAAGGCAGGGGCGGCGGGGAGCTGTTTTTT	CASSQGRGGGELFF
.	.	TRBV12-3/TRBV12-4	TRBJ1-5	TGTACCAGCAGTTACGACGTGAATAGCAATCAGCCCCAGCATTTT	CTSSYDVNSNQPQHF
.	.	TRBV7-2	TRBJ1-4	TGTGCCAGCAGCTTAAATACTGAAAAACTGTTTTTT	CASSLNTEKLFF
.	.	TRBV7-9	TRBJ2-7	TGTGCCAGCAGCTTAGGGGGGGAGAAATACGAGCAGTACTTC	CASSLGGEKYEQYF
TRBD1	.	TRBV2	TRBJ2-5	TGTGCCAGCGAGGACAGGACCAATGAGCAGTACTTC	CASEDRTNEQYF
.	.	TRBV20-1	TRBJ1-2	TGCAGTGCTAGCGTTAACTATGGCTACACCTTC	CSASVNYGYTF
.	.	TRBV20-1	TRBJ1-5	TGCAGTGCTAGCGGAAATCAGCCCCAGCATTTT	CSASGNQPQHF
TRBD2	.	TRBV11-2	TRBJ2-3	TGTGCCAGCAGCTTAGGCGGGAGAAGGAGCACAGATACGCAGTATTTT	CASSLGGRRSTDTQYF
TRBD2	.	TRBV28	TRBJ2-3	TGTGCCAGCAGTGCCCTCGGGCGGGGGGACCGCACAGATACGCAGTATTTT	CASSALGRGDRTDTQYF
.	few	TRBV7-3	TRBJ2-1	TGTGCCAGCAGCTTAAATAAATTTTTGGATGAGCAGTTCTTC	CASSLNKFLDEQFF
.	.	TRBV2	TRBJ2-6	TGTGCCAGCAGACCGCACAACCCTGGGGCCAACGTCCTGACTTTC	CASRPHNPGANVLTF
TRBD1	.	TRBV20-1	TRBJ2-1	TGCAGTGCTAGCCAGGACAGGGTCGGCAATGAGCAGTTCTTC	CSASQDRVGNEQFF
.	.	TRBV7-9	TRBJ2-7	TGTGCCAGCAGCTTGGCAAGGGAGGCCTACGAGCAGTACTTC	CASSLAREAYEQYF
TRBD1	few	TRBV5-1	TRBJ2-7	TGCGCCAGCATCCCCGCCGACGGGACAGACTACGAGCAGTACTTC	CASIPADGTDYEQYF
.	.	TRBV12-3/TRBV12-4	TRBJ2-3	TGTGCCAGCAGCTCAGGTCGCTTGGCGGACAGCCGATTAAGCGCAGATACGCAGTATTTT	CASSSGRLADSRLSADTQYF
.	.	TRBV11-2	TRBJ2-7	TGTGCCAGCAGCTTGTATTCCGGGACAAGATACGAGCAGTACTTC	CASSLYSGTRYEQYF
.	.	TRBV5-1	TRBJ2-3	TGCGCCAGCAGCTTAGAGACAGTCTTCACAGATACGCAGTATTTT	CASSLETVFTDTQYF
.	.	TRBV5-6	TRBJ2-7	TGTGCCAGCAGCTTGGAGGGGATGGGCGAGCAGTACTTC	CASSLEGMGEQYF
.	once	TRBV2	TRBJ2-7	TGTGCCAGCAGTGTCCTGGGCCTGGCGACCTACGAGCAGTACTTC	CASSVLGLATYEQYF
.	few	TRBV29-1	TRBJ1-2	TGCAGCGTTGTAAGAGAAGACTATGGCTACACCTTC	CSVVREDYGYTF
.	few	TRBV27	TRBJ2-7	TGTGCCAGCAGTTCCCTCACCGACAGGACGGCCTTCTTCGGCGAGCAGTACTTC	CASSSLTDRTAFFGEQYF
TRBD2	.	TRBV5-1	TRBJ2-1	TGCGCCAGCAGCTTGGAGTCTAGCGGGAGGATATTGTTCTTC	CASSLESSGRILFF
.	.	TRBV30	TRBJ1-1	TGTGCCTTTTCTGAGGTACAGGGCCAGCGGGACACTGAAGCTTTCTTT	CAFSEVQGQRDTEAFF
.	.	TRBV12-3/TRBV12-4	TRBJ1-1	TGTGCCAGCAGTTTAGTTACGGGGCGGAACACTGAAGCTTTCTTT	CASSLVTGRNTEAFF
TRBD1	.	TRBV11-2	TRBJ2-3	TGTGCCAGCAGCTTAGTAAGCACAGGGGCATCAGATACGCAGTATTTT	CASSLVSTGASDTQYF
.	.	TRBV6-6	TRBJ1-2	TGTGCCAGCAGTTATCAGGACACTTACTATGGCTACACCTTC	CASSYQDTYYGYTF
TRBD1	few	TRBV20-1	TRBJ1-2	TGCAGTGCTAGAGGTCGGGACAGGGATAAGGTTGGCTACACCTTC	CSARGRDRDKVGYTF
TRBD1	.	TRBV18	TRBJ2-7	TGTGCCAGCTCAGAGAGGACAGGGCCCTACGAGCAGTACTTC	CASSERTGPYEQYF
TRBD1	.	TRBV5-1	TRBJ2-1	TGCGCCAGCCGTTATTCTGGGACAGGGGCCTACAATGAGCAGTTCTTC	CASRYSGTGAYNEQFF
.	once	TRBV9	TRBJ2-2	TGTGCCAGCAGCGTAGGGTATAGCTCTTACACCGGGGAGCTGTTTTTT	CASSVGYSSYTGELFF
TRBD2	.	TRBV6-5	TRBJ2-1	TGTGCCAGCAGTTCCCCTACTAGCGCTCAAGAGACCCAGTTCTTC	CASSSPTSAQETQFF
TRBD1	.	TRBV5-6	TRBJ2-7	TGTGCCAGCAGCAAGGGGACAGGGACCAGCTCCTACGAGCAGTACTTC	CASSKGTGTSSYEQYF
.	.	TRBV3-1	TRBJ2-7	TGTGCCAGCAGCTTCCTCAACGGGAAGGCTTACGAGCAGTACTTC	CASSFLNGKAYEQYF
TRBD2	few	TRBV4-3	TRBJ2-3	TGCGCCAGCAGCCAAGTGTTCCTAGCGGGGATGGATACGCAGTATTTT	CASSQVFLAGMDTQYF
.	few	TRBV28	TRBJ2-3	TGTGCCAGCAGTTTAGGGCCAACGGGGAGCACAGATACGCAGTATTTT	CASSLGPTGSTDTQYF
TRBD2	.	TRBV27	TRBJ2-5	TGTGCCAGCAGTTCCACGGGGGGAAGGGCGAAAGAGACCCAGTACTTC	CASSSTGGRAKETQYF
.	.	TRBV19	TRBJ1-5	TGTGCCAGTAGTGTGGCTGGTTTGAGGAATCAGCCCCAGCATTTT	CASSVAGLRNQPQHF
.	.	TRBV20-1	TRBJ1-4	TGCAGTGCTAGTTGGGGAGGGTTTCGGTCCCCAAGTGAAAAACTGTTTTTT	CSASWGGFRSPSEKLFF
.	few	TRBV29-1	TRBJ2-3	TGCAGCGTTGAGCCGCGAACAATAGCGACGCAGTATTTT	CSVEPRTIATQYF
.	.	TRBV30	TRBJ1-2	TGTGCCACAAAAACACCCTATGGCTACACCTTC	CATKTPYGYTF
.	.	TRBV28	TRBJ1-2	TGTGCCAGCAGTTCCGGAGGGGCGTCTGAGGGCTATGGCTACACCTTC	CASSSGGASEGYGYTF
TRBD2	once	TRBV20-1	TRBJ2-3	TGCAGTGCCCTAAGCGGGGGGGCGTCTCATACGCAGTATTTT	CSALSGGASHTQYF
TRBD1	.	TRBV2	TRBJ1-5	TGTGCCAGCAGTGGGGGACAGAACTGGTATAGCAATCAGCCCCAGCATTTT	CASSGGQNWYSNQPQHF
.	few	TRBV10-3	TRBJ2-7	TGTGCCATCAGTGAATACGGGAGACGTCTGGGGGAGCAGTACTTC	CAISEYGRRLGEQYF
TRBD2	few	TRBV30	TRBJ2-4	TGTGCCTGGAGTGTAAGGAGGACTAGCGGCCCACCCCTAGCCAAAAACATTCAGTACTTC	CAWSVRRTSGPPLAKNIQYF
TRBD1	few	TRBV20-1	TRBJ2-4	TGCAGTGTTCAGGGGGCTCACAAAAACATTCAGTACTTC	CSVQGAHKNIQYF
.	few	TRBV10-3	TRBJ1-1	TGTGCCATCAGTGAGTCGTCGACCCGGGGTGGGGCTTTCTTT	CAISESSTRGGAFF
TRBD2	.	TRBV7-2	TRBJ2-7	TGTGCCAGCAGCTTAGTTAGCGGGAGGACTAACTACGAGCAGTACTTC	CASSLVSGRTNYEQYF